This TCR beta chain emerged from a study of vaccination and CD4 T cells after COVID-19. Study in general: In the convalescent cohort, there were six males and four females, two of them Hispanic. Overlapping spike pools from SARS-CoV-2 and HCoV-NL63, HCoV-OC43 and HCoV-229E served as culture stimuli.

Regarding this clonotype: What it binds is unknown.

Cultured CD4+ T-cell DNA underwent Oncomine TCR Beta short-read sequencing. TCRdb re-derived calls from the PCR reads in MiXCR, one entry per CDR3 protein. The sample yields about 15,000 distinct CDR3 sequences, 43% seen once. As to treatment: roughly 10-day PBMC culture with coronavirus spike peptide pools or control peptides (ViraFEST assay). ViraFEST used peptide pools to expand antigen-specific T cells and subsequently sequenced their TCRs. Sequenced: CD4+ T cells from blood, cultured in vitro. The clonotype originates from a human donor who had recovered from COVID-19.

CDR3 region: CASSGGRNQPQHF. DNA of the CDR3: TGTGCCAGCAGCGGGGGGAGAAATCAGCCCCAGCATTTT. The rearrangement links TRBV11-2 to TRBJ1-5; weak D call: TRBD1 (5 bases). V lost 5 bases to trimming and J lost 4 bases, with 9 bases between them. Germline V gene data show CDR1 as SGHAT and CDR2 as FQNNGV. This CDR3 is built from 13 residues.